The 18 T cell receptor beta chains below all came from one sample that was sequenced in a study of T-cell reconstitution after alpha-beta-depleted transplantation in children. Using unique molecular identifiers, the investigators prepared the TCRbeta library. TCRdb independently ran MiXCR on the PCR reads; one entry per CDR3 protein. The data show nearly 550,000 distinct CDR3 sequences, with about 17% seen just once and 2.5% to 3.5% held by the top ten. Source: PBMCs from the stem cell graft donor, taken from the stem cell graft. The receptors come from a human donor who donated a stem cell graft to a child with acute lymphoblastic leukemia.

The CDR3 region is CASSPLRSGSAYNEQFF. CDR3 DNA sequence: TGTGCCAGCAGCCCCTTAAGGAGCGGGAGTGCCTACAATGAGCAGTTCTTC. The chain couples TRBV7-9 to TRBJ2-1; TRBD2 matches 8 bases. The CDR3 loop spans 17 amino acids. J lost 2 bases, V lost 5 bases, and 11 bases had no gene match. Germline assignment: CDR1 SEHNR and CDR2 FQNEAQ (reference sequence).

The rearrangement uses TRBV15 and TRBJ1-2; possible D gene TRBD1, 5 bases. Germline-derived CDR1 and CDR2 are LNHNV and YYDKDF (reference sequence). This CDR3 region has 17 residues. V was trimmed by 8 bases and J by 0 bases, leaving 22 bases between them. The CDR3 bases are TGTGCCACCCGCGAAAGACGCACTAGAGGGGCTAACTATGGCTACACCTTC. This codes for CATRERRTRGANYGYTF.

This clonotype was counted a few times. The chain joins TRBV18 to TRBJ1-1; TRBD1 is a possible D gene (5 bases). In germline, CDR1 is KGHSH, CDR2 LQKENI. The CDR3 runs 13 residues. Trimming left V 3 bases short and J 10 bases short, with 15 bases between. DNA of the CDR3: TGTGCCAGCTCACCTGGCTCAGGGTTGGGAGCTTTCTTT. This gives the protein CASSPGSGLGAFF.

This rearrangement joins TRBV5-1 to TRBJ1-2; TRBD1 is a possible D gene (5 bases). Germline CDR1 reads SGHRS; CDR2 reads YFSETQ. V was shortened by 0 bases and J by 8 bases, with 14 bases between the two germline ends. There are 14 residues in the CDR3. CDR3 protein: CASSLEPGGRGYTF. The DNA of the CDR3 is TGCGCCAGCAGCTTGGAACCGGGGGGGAGAGGCTACACCTTC.

The sample holds a few counts of this clonotype. This chain uses TRBV3-1 with TRBJ2-4; D unclear. Germline CDR1 and CDR2: LGHDT and YNNKEL (reference sequence). This CDR3 region has 14 residues. Between the trimmed V and J ends, which lost 1 base and 8 bases, there was a span of 12 bases. CDR3 DNA sequence: TGTGCCAGCAGCCAAGCGCTTGGCTCGGACATTCAGTACTTC. Protein sequence: CASSQALGSDIQYF.

This clonotype was counted a single time. This chain uses TRBV20-1 with TRBJ1-5; D unclear. The CDR3 loop spans 15 amino acids. The germline V gene has CDR1 DFQATT and CDR2 SNEGSKA (reference sequence). Trimming left V 4 bases short and J 2 bases short, with 15 bases between. In DNA, the CDR3 is TGCAGTGCTACCCGCTCAGGTAGGGGCAATCAGCCCCAGCATTTT. It specifies CSATRSGRGNQPQHF.

This clonotype was counted many times. The chain recombines TRBV29-1 with TRBJ1-2; D uncertain. CDR1 is SQVTM and CDR2 is ANQGSEA in the germline V gene. The V and J ends lost 4 bases and 7 bases respectively, with 7 bases between them. The CDR3 contains 10 residues. The CDR3 nucleotides read TGCAGCGTTGGGGGATCTGGCTACACCTTC. Residues: CSVGGSGYTF.

The rearrangement uses TRBV13 and TRBJ2-7; 8 bases agree with TRBD1. CDR3 length: 13 residues. Germline trimming cut 1 base from V and 6 bases from J; bases unmatched to any gene: 2. CDR1 is PRHDT, CDR2 FYEKMQ, per germline (reference sequence). In DNA, the CDR3 is TGTGCCAGCAGCTTAGAGGACAGGGCCGAGCAGTACTTC. Translation: CASSLEDRAEQYF.

This clonotype has at least ten counts. This rearrangement joins TRBV28 to TRBJ2-3; 9 bases align to TRBD2. After removal of 6 bases from V and 1 base from J, the junction contained 5 bases not matched to a gene. Germline lookup yields CDR1 MDHEN and CDR2 SYDVKM. CDR3 length equals 15 residues. The CDR3 here is CASSPWTSGTDTQYF. CDR3 in DNA: TGTGCCAGCAGCCCGTGGACTAGCGGCACAGATACGCAGTATTTT.

The rearrangement uses TRBV18 and TRBJ2-7, with D unresolved. The CDR3 loop spans 13 amino acids. V lost 2 bases to trimming and J lost 7 bases, with 12 bases between them. CDR1 is KGHSH, CDR2 LQKENI, per germline. CDR3 nucleotide sequence: TGTGCCAGCTCACCATCAGGTTCGAGGGAGCAGTACTTC. Its translation is CASSPSGSREQYF.

The chain uses TRBV6-8 and TRBJ1-2; D unclear. CDR1 and CDR2 (germline): MNHGY, SAAAGT. There are 13 residues in the CDR3. Deletions cut 6 bases from V and 4 bases from J, with 12 bases between. The CDR3: CASSIGWPYGYTF. As DNA, the CDR3 is TGTGCCAGCAGCATTGGCTGGCCCTATGGCTACACCTTC.

The chain couples TRBV12-3 or TRBV12-4 to TRBJ1-1, with 8 bases that match TRBD1. The length of the CDR3 is 16 residues. V shed 5 bases and J 0 bases; nucleotides not matched to a gene: 8. The CDR3 DNA reads as TGTGCCAGCAGTAATACAGGGGGGACGGTGAACACTGAAGCTTTCTTT. Translation gives CASSNTGGTVNTEAFF.

This clonotype was seen only a few times. This rearrangement joins TRBV20-1 to TRBJ2-7; 7 positions match TRBD2. The CDR3 consists of 18 residues. Germline CDR1 reads DFQATT; CDR2 reads SNEGSKA (reference sequence). Trimming cost V 1 base and J 0 bases; bases outside gene matches: 15. The CDR3 coding sequence is TGCAGTGCTAGAGGCTATGAACTAAGCGGGGCGAGCTCCTACGAGCAGTACTTC. Its translation: CSARGYELSGASSYEQYF.

This chain connects TRBV18 to TRBJ2-2, with 9 bases identical to TRBD1. V lost 3 bases, J lost 7 bases, and 9 bases stayed unmatched. Germline V gene sequence: CDR1 KGHSH, CDR2 LQKENI. The CDR3 loop spans 16 amino acids. CDR3 amino acids: CASSPRDRVGSGELFF. DNA of the CDR3: TGTGCCAGCTCACCGCGGGACAGGGTCGGAAGCGGGGAGCTGTTTTTT.

This chain joins TRBV12-3 or TRBV12-4 and TRBJ2-7; TRBD1 is a possible D gene (6 bases). The CDR3 extends over 13 amino acids. Trimming cost V 4 bases and J 4 bases, with 11 bases left between them. The CDR3 DNA reads TGTGCCAGCAGTTACCAAGGACAGTACGAGCAGTACTTC. This sequence encodes CASSYQGQYEQYF.

This clonotype was counted only a few times. The chain joins TRBV9 to TRBJ2-2; 10 bases map to TRBD2. CDR1 and CDR2 (germline): SGDLS, YYNGEE. J gave up 5 bases and V 2 bases, and 9 bases lay outside the gene matches. The CDR3 is 17 amino acids. CDR3 coding DNA: TGTGCCAGCAGCGTGGGGACCACTAGCGGGGTAACCGGGGAGCTGTTTTTT. This encodes CASSVGTTSGVTGELFF.

This clonotype was detected a few times. J is TRBJ2-7 and V is TRBV4-1, with D possibly being TRBD1 or TRBD2 (6 bases each). Germline V gene data show CDR1 as MGHRA and CDR2 as YSYEKL. This CDR3 region has 16 residues. V was pared by 4 bases and J by 2 bases, with 18 bases between. CDR3 amino acids: CASSPGNVGGTYEQYF. The CDR3 DNA reads TGCGCCAGCAGCCCAGGAAACGTAGGGGGGACCTACGAGCAGTACTTC.

This clonotype was picked up a small number of times. This rearrangement joins TRBV27 to TRBJ1-2; possibly TRBD1 for D (6 bases). The V gene's germline CDR1 is MNHEY and CDR2 SMNVEV (reference sequence). This CDR3 contains 15 residues. The ends were cut back, 3 bases at V and 7 bases at J, with 18 bases in the middle. The CDR3 loop reads CASSFLGTSIIGYTF. The CDR3 DNA is TGTGCCAGCAGTTTCTTGGGGACAAGCATAATTGGCTACACCTTC.